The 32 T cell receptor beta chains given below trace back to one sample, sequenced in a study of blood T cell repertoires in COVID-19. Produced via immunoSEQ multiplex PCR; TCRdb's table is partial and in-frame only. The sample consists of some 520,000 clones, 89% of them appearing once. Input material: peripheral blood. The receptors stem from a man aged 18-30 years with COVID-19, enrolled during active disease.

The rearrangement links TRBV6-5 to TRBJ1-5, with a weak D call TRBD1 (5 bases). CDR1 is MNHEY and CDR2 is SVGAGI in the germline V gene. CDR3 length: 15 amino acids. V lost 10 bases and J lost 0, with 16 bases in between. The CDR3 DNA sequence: TGTGCCACCAATAGGGACTTTTCTAGCAATCAGCCCCAGCATTTT. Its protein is CATNRDFSSNQPQHF.

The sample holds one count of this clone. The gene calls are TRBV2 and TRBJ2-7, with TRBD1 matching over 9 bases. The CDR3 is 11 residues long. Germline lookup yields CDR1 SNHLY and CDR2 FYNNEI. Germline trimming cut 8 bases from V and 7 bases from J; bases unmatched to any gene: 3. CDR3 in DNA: TGTGCCAGCGGGGACAGGGATGAGCAGTACTTC. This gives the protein CASGDRDEQYF.

The CDR3 DNA reads as TGTGCCAGTAGTAGCAGGACAGGGGATTCCTTCGGTGGCTACACCTTC. Translated: CASSSRTGDSFGGYTF. The chain couples TRBV19 to TRBJ1-2; 9 bases map to TRBD1. This CDR3 contains 16 residues. V was clipped by 4 bases and J by 7 bases; unmatched bases: 13. Germline V gene lookup returns CDR1 LNHDA and CDR2 SQIVND (reference sequence).

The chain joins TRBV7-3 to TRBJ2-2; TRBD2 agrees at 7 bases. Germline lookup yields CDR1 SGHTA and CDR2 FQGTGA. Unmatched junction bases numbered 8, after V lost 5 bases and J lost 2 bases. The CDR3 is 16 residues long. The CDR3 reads CASSPLPAGNTGELFF. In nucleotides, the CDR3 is TGTGCCAGCAGCCCCCTCCCAGCGGGAAACACCGGGGAGCTGTTTTTT.

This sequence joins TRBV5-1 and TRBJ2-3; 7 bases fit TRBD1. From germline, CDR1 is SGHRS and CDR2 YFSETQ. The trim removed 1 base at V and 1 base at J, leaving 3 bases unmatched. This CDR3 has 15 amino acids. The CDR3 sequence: CASSLRGQGTDTQYF. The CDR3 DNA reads TGCGCCAGCAGCTTGAGAGGACAGGGCACAGATACGCAGTATTTT.

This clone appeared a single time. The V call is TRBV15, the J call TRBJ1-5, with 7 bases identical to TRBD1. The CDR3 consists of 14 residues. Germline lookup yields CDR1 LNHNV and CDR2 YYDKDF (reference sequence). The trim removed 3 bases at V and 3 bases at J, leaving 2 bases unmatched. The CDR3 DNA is TGTGCCACCAGCAGGGGACAGCCCAATCAGCCCCAGCATTTT. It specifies CATSRGQPNQPQHF.

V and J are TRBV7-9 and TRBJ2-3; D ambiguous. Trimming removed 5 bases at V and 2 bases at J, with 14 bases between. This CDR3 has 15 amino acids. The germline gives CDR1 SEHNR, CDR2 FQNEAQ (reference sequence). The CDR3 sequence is CASSLRSLNTDTQYF. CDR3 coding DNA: TGTGCCAGCAGCCTTAGGAGCCTAAACACAGATACGCAGTATTTT. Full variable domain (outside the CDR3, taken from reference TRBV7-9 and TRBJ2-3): DTGVSQNPRHKITKRGQNVTFRCDPISEHNRLYWYRQTLGQGPEFLTYFQNEAQLEKSRLLSDRFSAERPKGSFSTLEIQRTEQGDSAMYLCASSLRSLNTDTQYFGPGTRLTVL.

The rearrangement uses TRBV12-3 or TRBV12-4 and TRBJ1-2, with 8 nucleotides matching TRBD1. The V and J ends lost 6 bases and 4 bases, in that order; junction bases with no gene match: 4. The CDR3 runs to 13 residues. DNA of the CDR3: TGTGCCAGCAGGGTCAGGGGGCCCTATGGCTACACCTTC. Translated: CASRVRGPYGYTF.

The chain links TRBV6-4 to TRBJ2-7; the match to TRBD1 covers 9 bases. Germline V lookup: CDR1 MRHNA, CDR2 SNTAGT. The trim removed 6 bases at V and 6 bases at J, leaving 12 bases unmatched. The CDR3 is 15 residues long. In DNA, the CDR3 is TGTGCCAGCAGACCAACCGGGACAGGGAGAGGCGAGCAGTACTTC. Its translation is CASRPTGTGRGEQYF.

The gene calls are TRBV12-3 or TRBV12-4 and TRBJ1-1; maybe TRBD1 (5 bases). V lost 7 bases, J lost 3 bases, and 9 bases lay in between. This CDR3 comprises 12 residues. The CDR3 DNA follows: TGTGCCAGCACCCGACAGTACACTGAAGCTTTCTTT. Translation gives CASTRQYTEAFF.

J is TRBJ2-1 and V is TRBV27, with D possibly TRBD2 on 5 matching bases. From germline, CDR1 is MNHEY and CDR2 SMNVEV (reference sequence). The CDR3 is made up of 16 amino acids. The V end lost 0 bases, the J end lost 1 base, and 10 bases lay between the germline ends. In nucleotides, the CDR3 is TGTGCCAGCAGTTTATCGAGGGCAGGATCCTACAATGAGCAGTTCTTC. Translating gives CASSLSRAGSYNEQFF.

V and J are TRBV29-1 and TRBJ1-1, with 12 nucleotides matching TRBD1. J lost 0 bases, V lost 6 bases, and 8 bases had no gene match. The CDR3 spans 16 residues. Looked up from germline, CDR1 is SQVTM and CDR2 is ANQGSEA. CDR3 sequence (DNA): TGCAGCGTGCGGGGACAGGGGGCTTGGGTGAACACTGAAGCTTTCTTT. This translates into CSVRGQGAWVNTEAFF. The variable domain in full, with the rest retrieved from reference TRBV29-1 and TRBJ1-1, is SAVISQKPSRDICQRGTSLTIQCQVDSQVTMMFWYRQQPGQSLTLIATANQGSEATYESGFVIDKFPISRPNLTFSTLTVSNMSPEDSSIYLCSVRGQGAWVNTEAFFGQGTRLTVV.

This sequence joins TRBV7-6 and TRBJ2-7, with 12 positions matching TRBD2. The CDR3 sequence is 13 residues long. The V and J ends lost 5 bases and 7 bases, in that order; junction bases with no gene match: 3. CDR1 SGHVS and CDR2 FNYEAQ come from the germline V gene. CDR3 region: CASSLGLAGEQYF. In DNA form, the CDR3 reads TGTGCCAGCAGCCTGGGACTAGCGGGTGAGCAGTACTTC.

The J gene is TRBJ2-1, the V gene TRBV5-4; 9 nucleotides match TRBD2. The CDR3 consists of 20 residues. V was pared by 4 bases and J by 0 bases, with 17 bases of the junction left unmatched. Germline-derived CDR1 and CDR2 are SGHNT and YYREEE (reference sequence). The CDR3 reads CASSRPTPSGAKSSYNEQFF. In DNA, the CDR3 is TGTGCCAGCAGCCGCCCGACGCCTAGCGGGGCGAAAAGCTCCTACAATGAGCAGTTCTTC.

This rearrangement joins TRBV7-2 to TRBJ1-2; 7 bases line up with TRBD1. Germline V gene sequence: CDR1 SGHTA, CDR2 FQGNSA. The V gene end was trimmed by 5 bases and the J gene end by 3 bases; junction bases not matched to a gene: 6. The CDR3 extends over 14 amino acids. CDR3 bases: TGTGCCAGCAGCCCCCCGGGGACAGACTATGGCTACACCTTC. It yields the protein CASSPPGTDYGYTF.

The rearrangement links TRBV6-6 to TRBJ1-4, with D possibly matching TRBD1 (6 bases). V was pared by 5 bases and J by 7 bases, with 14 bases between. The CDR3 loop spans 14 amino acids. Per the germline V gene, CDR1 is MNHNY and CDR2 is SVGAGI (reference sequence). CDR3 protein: CASSEHQGIEKLFF. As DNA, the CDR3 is TGTGCCAGCAGTGAGCATCAGGGGATTGAAAAACTGTTTTTT.

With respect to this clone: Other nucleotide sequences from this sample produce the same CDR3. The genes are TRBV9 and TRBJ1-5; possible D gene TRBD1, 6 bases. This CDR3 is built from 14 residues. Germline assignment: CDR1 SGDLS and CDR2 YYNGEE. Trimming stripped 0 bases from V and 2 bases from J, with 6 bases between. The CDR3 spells CASSVEGGNQPQHF. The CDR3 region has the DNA TGTGCCAGCAGCGTAGAGGGGGGCAATCAGCCCCAGCATTTT. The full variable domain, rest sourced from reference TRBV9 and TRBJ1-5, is DSGVTQTPKHLITATGQRVTLRCSPRSGDLSVYWYQQSLDQGLQFLIQYYNGEERAKGNILERFSAQQFPDLHSELNLSSLELGDSALYFCASSVEGGNQPQHFGDGTRLSIL.

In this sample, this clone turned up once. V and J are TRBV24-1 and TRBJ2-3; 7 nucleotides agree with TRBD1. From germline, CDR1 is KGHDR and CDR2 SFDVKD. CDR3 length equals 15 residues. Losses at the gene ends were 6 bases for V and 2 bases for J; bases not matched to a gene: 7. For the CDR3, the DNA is TGTGCCACCAGTCCCCCGGGACAGATCACAGATACGCAGTATTTT. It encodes CATSPPGQITDTQYF.

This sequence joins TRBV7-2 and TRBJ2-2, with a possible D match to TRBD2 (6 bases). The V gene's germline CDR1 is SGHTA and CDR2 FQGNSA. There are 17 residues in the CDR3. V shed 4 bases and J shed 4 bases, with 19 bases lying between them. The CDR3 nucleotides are TGTGCCAGCAGCTACTCGGTCCGGGGGAGGTTCACCGGGGAGCTGTTTTTT. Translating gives CASSYSVRGRFTGELFF. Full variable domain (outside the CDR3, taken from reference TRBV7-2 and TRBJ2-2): GAGVSQSPSNKVTEKGKDVELRCDPISGHTALYWYRQSLGQGLEFLIYFQGNSAPDKSGLPSDRFSAERTGGSVSTLTIQRTQQEDSAVYLCASSYSVRGRFTGELFFGEGSRLTVL.

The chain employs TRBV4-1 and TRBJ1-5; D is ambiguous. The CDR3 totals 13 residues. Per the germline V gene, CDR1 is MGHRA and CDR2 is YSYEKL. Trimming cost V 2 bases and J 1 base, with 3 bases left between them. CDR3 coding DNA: TGCGCCAGCAGCCAACTCAGCAATCAGCCCCAGCATTTT. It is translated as CASSQLSNQPQHF.

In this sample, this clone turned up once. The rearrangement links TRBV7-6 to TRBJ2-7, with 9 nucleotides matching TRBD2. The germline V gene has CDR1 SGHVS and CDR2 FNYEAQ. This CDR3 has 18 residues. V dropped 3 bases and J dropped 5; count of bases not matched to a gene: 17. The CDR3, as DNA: TGTGCCAGCAGCTTTTGGGCTGGTCGTAGCGGGAGAATCCACGAGCAGTACTTC. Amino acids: CASSFWAGRSGRIHEQYF.

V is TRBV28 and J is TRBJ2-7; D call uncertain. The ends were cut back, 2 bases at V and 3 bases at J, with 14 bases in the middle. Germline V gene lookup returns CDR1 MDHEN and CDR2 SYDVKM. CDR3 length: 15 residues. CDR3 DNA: TGTGCCAGCAGTTTAGGCACAACAATGGTCTACGAGCAGTACTTC. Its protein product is CASSLGTTMVYEQYF.

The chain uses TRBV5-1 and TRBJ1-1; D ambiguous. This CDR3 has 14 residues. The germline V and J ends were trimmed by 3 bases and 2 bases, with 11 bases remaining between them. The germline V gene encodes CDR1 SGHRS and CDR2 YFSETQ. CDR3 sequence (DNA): TGCGCCAGCAGCTGGGAGGCCCTCAACACTGAAGCTTTCTTT. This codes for CASSWEALNTEAFF.

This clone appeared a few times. The CDR3 sequence is CASRMTAMNTEAFF. The CDR3 DNA reads as TGTGCCAGCAGGATGACAGCTATGAACACTGAAGCTTTCTTT. V usage is TRBV6-5 and J usage is TRBJ1-1; TRBD1 might be the D (5 bases). Trimming cost V 6 bases and J 0 bases, with 11 bases left between them. CDR1 is MNHEY and CDR2 is SVGAGI in the germline V gene. The CDR3 consists of 14 residues.

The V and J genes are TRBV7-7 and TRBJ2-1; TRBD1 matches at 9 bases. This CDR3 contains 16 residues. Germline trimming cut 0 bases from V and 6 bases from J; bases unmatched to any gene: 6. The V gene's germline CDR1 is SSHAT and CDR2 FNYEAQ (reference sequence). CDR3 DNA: TGTGCCAGCAGCTTAGCCCCGGGACAGGGAAGCAATGAGCAGTTCTTC. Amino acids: CASSLAPGQGSNEQFF.

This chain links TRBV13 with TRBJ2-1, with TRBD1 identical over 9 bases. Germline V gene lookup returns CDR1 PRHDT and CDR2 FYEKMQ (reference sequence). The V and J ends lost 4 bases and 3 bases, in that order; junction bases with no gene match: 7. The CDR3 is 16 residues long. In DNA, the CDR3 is TGTGCCAGCAGCTCACCGAGGGGACAGGGCTACAATGAGCAGTTCTTC. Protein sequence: CASSSPRGQGYNEQFF.

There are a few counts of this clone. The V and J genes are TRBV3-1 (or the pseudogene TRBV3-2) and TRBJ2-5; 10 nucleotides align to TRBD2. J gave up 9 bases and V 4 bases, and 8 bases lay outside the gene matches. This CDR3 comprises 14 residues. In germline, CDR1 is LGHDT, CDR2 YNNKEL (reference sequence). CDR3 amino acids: CASSPGGAGGAQYF. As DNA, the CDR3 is TGTGCCAGCAGCCCGGGGGGAGCGGGAGGGGCCCAGTACTTC.

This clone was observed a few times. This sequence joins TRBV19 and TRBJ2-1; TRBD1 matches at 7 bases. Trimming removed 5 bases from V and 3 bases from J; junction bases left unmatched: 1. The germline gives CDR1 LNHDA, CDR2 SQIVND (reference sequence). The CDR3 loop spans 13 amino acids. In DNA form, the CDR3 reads TGTGCCAGTAGTGGGACAGTCTACAATGAGCAGTTCTTC. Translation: CASSGTVYNEQFF.

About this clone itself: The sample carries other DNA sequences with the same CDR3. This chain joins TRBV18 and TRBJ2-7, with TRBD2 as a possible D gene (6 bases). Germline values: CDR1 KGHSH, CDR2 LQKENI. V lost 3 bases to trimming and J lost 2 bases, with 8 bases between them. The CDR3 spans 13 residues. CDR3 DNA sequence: TGTGCCAGCTCACCCCCGGGGGCCTACGAGCAGTACTTC. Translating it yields CASSPPGAYEQYF.

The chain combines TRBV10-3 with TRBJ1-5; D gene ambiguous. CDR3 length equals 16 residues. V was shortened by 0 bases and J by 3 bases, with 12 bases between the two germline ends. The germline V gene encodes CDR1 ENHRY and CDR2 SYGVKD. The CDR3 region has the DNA TGTGCCATCAGTGAGTCTGGAGGGATGAACAATCAGCCCCAGCATTTT. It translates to CAISESGGMNNQPQHF.

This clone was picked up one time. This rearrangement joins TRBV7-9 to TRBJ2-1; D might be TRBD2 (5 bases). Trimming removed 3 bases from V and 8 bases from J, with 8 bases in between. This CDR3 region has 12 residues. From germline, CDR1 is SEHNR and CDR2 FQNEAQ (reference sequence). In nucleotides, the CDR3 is TGTGCCAGCAGCTTGGACTTTTATGAGCAGTTCTTC. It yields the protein CASSLDFYEQFF.

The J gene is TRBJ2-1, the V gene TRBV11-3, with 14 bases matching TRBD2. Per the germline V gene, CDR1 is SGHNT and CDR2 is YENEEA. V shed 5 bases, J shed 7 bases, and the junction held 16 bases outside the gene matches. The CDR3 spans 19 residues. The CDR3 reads CASSLLQGTSGGLNNEQFF. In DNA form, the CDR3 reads TGTGCCAGCAGCCTTCTCCAAGGGACTAGCGGGGGTCTTAATAATGAGCAGTTCTTC.